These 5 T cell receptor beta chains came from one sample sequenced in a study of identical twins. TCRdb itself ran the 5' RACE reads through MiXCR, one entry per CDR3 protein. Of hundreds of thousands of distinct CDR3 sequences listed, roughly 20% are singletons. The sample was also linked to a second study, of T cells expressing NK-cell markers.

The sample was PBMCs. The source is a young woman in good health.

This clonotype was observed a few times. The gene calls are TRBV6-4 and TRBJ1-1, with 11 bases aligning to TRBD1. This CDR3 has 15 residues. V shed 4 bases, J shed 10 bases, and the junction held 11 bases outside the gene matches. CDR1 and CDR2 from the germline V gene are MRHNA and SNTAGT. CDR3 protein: CASSATGTGGAPAFF. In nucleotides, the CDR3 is TGTGCCAGCAGTGCCACCGGGACAGGGGGTGCCCCAGCTTTCTTT.

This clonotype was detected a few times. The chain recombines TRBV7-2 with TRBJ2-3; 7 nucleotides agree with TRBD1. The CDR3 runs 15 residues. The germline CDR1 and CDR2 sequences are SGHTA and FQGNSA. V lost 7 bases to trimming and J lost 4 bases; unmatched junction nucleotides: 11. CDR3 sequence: CASNVRQGGPDTQYF. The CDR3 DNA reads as TGTGCCAGCAATGTCCGACAGGGCGGCCCAGATACGCAGTATTTT.

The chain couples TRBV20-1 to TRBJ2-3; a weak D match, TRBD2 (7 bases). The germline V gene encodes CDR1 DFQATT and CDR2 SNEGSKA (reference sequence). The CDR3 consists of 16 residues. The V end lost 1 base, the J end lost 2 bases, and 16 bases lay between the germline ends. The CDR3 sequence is CSARAGVGGDTDTQYF. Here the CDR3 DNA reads TGCAGTGCTAGAGCCGGAGTAGGGGGGGACACAGATACGCAGTATTTT.

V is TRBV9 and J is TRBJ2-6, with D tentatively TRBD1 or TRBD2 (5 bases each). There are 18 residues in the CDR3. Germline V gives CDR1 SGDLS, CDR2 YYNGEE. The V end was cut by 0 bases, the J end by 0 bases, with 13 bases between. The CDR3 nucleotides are TGTGCCAGCAGCGTAGAGTGGGGACCCACCTCTGGGGCCAACGTCCTGACTTTC. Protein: CASSVEWGPTSGANVLTF.

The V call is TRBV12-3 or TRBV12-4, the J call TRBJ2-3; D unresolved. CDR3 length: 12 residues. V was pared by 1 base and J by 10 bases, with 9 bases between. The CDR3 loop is CASSLEGGAQYF. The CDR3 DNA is TGTGCCAGCAGTTTAGAGGGTGGCGCGCAGTATTTT.